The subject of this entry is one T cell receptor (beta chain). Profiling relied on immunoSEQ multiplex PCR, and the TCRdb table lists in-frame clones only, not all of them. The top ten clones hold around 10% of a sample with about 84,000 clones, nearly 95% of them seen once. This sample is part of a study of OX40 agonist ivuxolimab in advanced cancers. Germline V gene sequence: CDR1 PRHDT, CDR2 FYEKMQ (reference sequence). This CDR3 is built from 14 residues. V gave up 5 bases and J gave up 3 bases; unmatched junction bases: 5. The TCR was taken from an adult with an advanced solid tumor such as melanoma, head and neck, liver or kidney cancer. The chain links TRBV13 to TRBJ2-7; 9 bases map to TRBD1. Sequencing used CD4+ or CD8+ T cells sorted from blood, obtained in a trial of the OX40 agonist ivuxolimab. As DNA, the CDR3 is TGTGCCAGCAGCCGGACAGGGGTTGACTACGAGCAGTACTTC. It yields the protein CASSRTGVDYEQYF.